This TCR beta chain was observed in a study of long-term antiretroviral therapy in people with HIV. Study-level information: Earliest sampling preceded the 2015 immediate-ART recommendation by about a decade. Study-level points and caveats: Relative to transplant donor controls, diversity remained lower despite increasing after ART.

Researchers report immunoSEQ v3.0 was run at survey level. The data were produced by immunoSEQ multiplex PCR, yet TCRdb's version contains in-frame clones alone and is incomplete. The table has about 20,000 clones, 65% to 85% seen once. Turning to this clone: Its antigen is as yet unknown.

J gave up 10 bases and V 3 bases, and 6 bases lay outside the gene matches. This CDR3 contains 13 residues. Per the germline V gene, CDR1 is KGHSH and CDR2 is LQKENI. No donor had fewer than one pre-ART PBMC sample or fewer than two post-ART PBMC samples. There were no participants with HIV treated outside the United States. This TCR was sampled from a woman in her late teens or twenties with HIV. The specimen was unsorted PBMCs, collected 0.6 years after starting antiretroviral therapy. The rearrangement uses TRBV18 and TRBJ2-1; 7 bases line up with TRBD1. The CDR3 DNA reads TGTGCCAGCTCACCGGGGACAGATGCCGAGCAGTTCTTC. It translates to CASSPGTDAEQFF.